This paragraph covers one T cell receptor (beta chain) sequence. The antigen remains undetermined. Healthy people donating bone marrow made up the donors. CDR3 length: 18 amino acids. Germline V gene sequence: CDR1 SNHLY, CDR2 FYNNEI. Trimming removed 1 base at V and 3 bases at J, with 19 bases between. Primers: 60 Vbeta forward and 13 Jbeta reverse. Only in-frame clones appear in the TCRdb table, and some are missing; sequencing was by immunoSEQ multiplex PCR. The sample has 150,000 to 200,000 clones, 80% to 90% seen once; the top ten hold around a tenth. The data are from a study of cytomegalovirus exposure and HLA in healthy donors. Study conclusions and caveats: Later work found that TCR association rates differed between HLA loci; DRB1 had the most and HLA-C the fewest. High sensitivity and specificity were reportedly achieved when the classifier diagnosed cytomegalovirus status.

The sequence was collected from a man aged 18 to 29 in good health and CMV-seropositive. V gene TRBV2 combines with J gene TRBJ1-5, with D perhaps TRBD1 (5 bases). Sequenced sample: PBMCs. CDR3 in DNA: TGTGCCAGCAGTGAAGGGGGCGCAATGCGTACTTTCAATCAGCCCCAGCATTTT. Amino acids: CASSEGGAMRTFNQPQHF. Full variable domain (remainder filled in from reference TRBV2 and TRBJ1-5): EPEVTQTPSHQVTQMGQEVILRCVPISNHLYFYWYRQILGQKVEFLVSFYNNEISEKSEIFDDQFSVERPDGSNFTLKIRSTKLEDSAMYFCASSEGGAMRTFNQPQHFGDGTRLSIL.